These 20 T cell receptor beta chains came from one sample sequenced in a study of technical replicates of blood from a few donors. Sequenced by immunoSEQ multiplex PCR; TCRdb stores in-frame clones only, minus some. The data hold tens of thousands of clones, with 90% observed a single time. Sequenced material: PBMCs. All receptors come from a human donor in good health. Some clones in this sample may be carry-over from other donors' samples.

This sequence joins TRBV11-2 and TRBJ2-5, with D possibly TRBD2 on 6 matching bases. Trimming left V 5 bases short and J 2 bases short, with 9 bases between. This CDR3 is built from 13 residues. CDR1 and CDR2 from the germline V gene are SGHAT and FQNNGV. The CDR3 sequence: CASSKDYQETQYF. Here the CDR3 DNA reads TGTGCCAGCAGCAAGGACTATCAAGAGACCCAGTACTTC. Filled out from reference TRBV11-2 and TRBJ2-5, the complete variable domain reads EAGVAQSPRYKIIEKRQSVAFWCNPISGHATLYWYQQILGQGPKLLIQFQNNGVVDDSQLPKDRFSAERLKGVDSTLKIQPAKLEDSAVYLCASSKDYQETQYFGPGTRLLVL.

The chain uses TRBV5-1 and TRBJ2-3; TRBD2 matches 9 bases. The V and J ends lost 5 bases and 2 bases, in that order; junction bases with no gene match: 3. The CDR3 has 14 residues. CDR1 and CDR2 (germline): SGHRS, YFSETQ. This CDR3 reads CASRGTSLTDTQYF. CDR3 nucleotide sequence: TGCGCCAGCAGGGGGACTAGCCTCACAGATACGCAGTATTTT.

The J gene is TRBJ2-2, the V gene TRBV18, with 7 bases aligning to TRBD2. Germline CDR1 is KGHSH and CDR2 is LQKENI. This CDR3 has 16 amino acids. The ends lost 3 bases at V and 4 bases at J; junction bases unmatched: 8. This CDR3 is CASSPSASGRTGELFF. DNA for the CDR3: TGTGCCAGCTCACCGTCGGCTAGCGGCCGCACCGGGGAGCTGTTTTTT.

This CDR3 is CASSPGGEQYF. The CDR3 bases are TGTGCCAGCTCACCCGGGGGGGAGCAGTACTTC. This chain joins TRBV18 and TRBJ2-7; 7 bases map to TRBD2. The CDR3 extends over 11 amino acids. V trimming: 3 bases; J trimming: 7 bases; junction bases outside the gene matches: 0. Germline V CDR1 and CDR2: KGHSH, LQKENI.

The CDR3 nucleotides are TGTGCCAGCACAACAGGGATCGGCTACACCTTC. Translation: CASTTGIGYTF. V gene TRBV28 combines with J gene TRBJ1-2; D perhaps matches TRBD1 (6 bases). V lost 7 bases, J lost 8 bases, and 11 bases lay in between. The CDR3 consists of 11 residues. Germline CDR1 reads MDHEN; CDR2 reads SYDVKM.

This clone was recorded once. In the same sample, other DNA sequences code for this CDR3. CDR3 DNA: TGTGCCAGCAGCTCGCTAGCGGGAGCCCCAGATACGCAGTATTTT. It yields the protein CASSSLAGAPDTQYF. The chain recombines TRBV7-2 with TRBJ2-3; TRBD2 agrees at 10 bases. The CDR3 sequence is 15 residues long. Germline CDR1 and CDR2: SGHTA and FQGNSA. The V gene end was trimmed by 4 bases and the J gene end by 4 bases; junction bases not matched to a gene: 5.

This clone is a singleton in its sample. The chain recombines TRBV12-5 with TRBJ1-2; maybe TRBD1 (6 bases). The CDR3 totals 13 residues. From germline, CDR1 is LGHNT and CDR2 FRNRAP. With 5 bases removed from V and 2 bases from J, the gap between germline ends came to 9 bases. CDR3 sequence reads: CASGIGQNYGYTF. Written as DNA, the CDR3 is TGTGCTAGTGGTATAGGACAGAACTATGGCTACACCTTC.

This chain links TRBV19 with TRBJ1-6; 7 nucleotides line up with TRBD1. The CDR3 sequence is 14 residues long. After removal of 6 bases from V and 9 bases from J, the junction contained 8 bases not matched to a gene. Germline V gives CDR1 LNHDA, CDR2 SQIVND (reference sequence). The CDR3 loop is CASRDRDLGSPLHF. CDR3 bases: TGTGCCAGTAGAGACAGGGACCTGGGTTCACCCCTCCACTTT.

V usage is TRBV11-1 and J usage is TRBJ1-4; perhaps TRBD1 as D (6 bases). Per the germline V gene, CDR1 is SGHAT and CDR2 is FQDESV (reference sequence). The V end lost 5 bases, the J end lost 4 bases, and 11 bases lay between the germline ends. The CDR3 is made up of 14 amino acids. The CDR3 DNA reads as TGTGCCAGCAGCAGGGGACACCGTAATGAAAAACTGTTTTTT. It specifies CASSRGHRNEKLFF.

This chain connects TRBV27 to TRBJ2-7; 13 bases agree with TRBD2. After removal of 5 bases from V and 0 bases from J, the junction contained 7 bases not matched to a gene. CDR3 length: 17 residues. The germline gives CDR1 MNHEY, CDR2 SMNVEV (reference sequence). The chain's CDR3 is CASSTFWTSGSSYEQYF. The CDR3 DNA reads TGTGCCAGCAGTACTTTCTGGACTAGCGGGAGCTCCTACGAGCAGTACTTC.

The table lists this clone with a count of one. This chain links TRBV7-3 with TRBJ2-2; 8 bases map to TRBD1. The CDR3 is made up of 15 amino acids. Germline assignment: CDR1 SGHTA and CDR2 FQGTGA. J lost 6 bases, V lost 5 bases, and 8 bases had no gene match. This chain's CDR3 is CASSTQGALAGELFF. CDR3 nucleotides: TGTGCCAGCAGCACCCAGGGGGCCTTGGCCGGGGAGCTGTTTTTT.

The V call is TRBV11-1, the J call TRBJ2-7; a possible D gene is TRBD1 (7 bases). Germline values: CDR1 SGHAT, CDR2 FQDESV (reference sequence). The CDR3 consists of 13 residues. V lost 7 bases, J lost 3 bases, and 13 bases lay in between. CDR3 sequence reads: CASTHRGGYEQYF. DNA for the CDR3: TGTGCCAGCACCCACAGGGGAGGCTACGAGCAGTACTTC.

The rearrangement joins TRBV5-1 to TRBJ1-2, with TRBD1 identical over 8 bases. V dropped 6 bases and J dropped 0; count of bases not matched to a gene: 7. The CDR3 sequence is 15 residues long. Germline CDR1 is SGHRS and CDR2 is YFSETQ. CDR3 protein: CASTRTGGSNYGYTF. The CDR3 DNA follows: TGCGCCAGCACCCGAACAGGGGGATCTAACTATGGCTACACCTTC.

The chain combines TRBV2 with TRBJ2-3; perhaps TRBD2 as D (5 bases). Trimming pared 5 bases from V and 9 bases from J, leaving 15 bases between. Germline loops: CDR1 SNHLY, CDR2 FYNNEI. This CDR3 is 13 amino acids long. CDR3 in DNA: TGTGCCAGCAGTTGGGGTAGCGCTCAAACGCAGTATTTT. This codes for CASSWGSAQTQYF.

A single count supports this clone. This chain links TRBV19 with TRBJ2-2, with D maybe TRBD1 (5 bases). Deletions cut 3 bases from V and 7 bases from J, with 15 bases between. CDR3 length: 15 amino acids. Germline V gives CDR1 LNHDA, CDR2 SQIVND (reference sequence). CDR3 DNA sequence: TGTGCCAGTAGTATTGCTGGGGCAAGCATCGGGGAGCTGTTTTTT. Amino acid sequence: CASSIAGASIGELFF. Full variable domain (remainder filled in from reference TRBV19 and TRBJ2-2): DGGITQSPKYLFRKEGQNVTLSCEQNLNHDAMYWYRQDPGQGLRLIYYSQIVNDFQKGDIAEGYSVSREKKESFPLTVTSAQKNPTAFYLCASSIAGASIGELFFGEGSRLTVL.

The chain links TRBV6-5 to TRBJ2-1, with D maybe TRBD1 (6 bases). The CDR3 contains 14 residues. V was trimmed by 6 bases and J by 4 bases, leaving 13 bases between them. Germline V lookup: CDR1 MNHEY, CDR2 SVGAGI. The CDR3 sequence: CASREERGYNEQFF. CDR3 nucleotides: TGTGCCAGCAGGGAAGAGAGGGGGTACAATGAGCAGTTCTTC.

V usage is TRBV5-1 and J usage is TRBJ2-1; D gene ambiguous. Germline V CDR1 and CDR2: SGHRS, YFSETQ. Trimming removed 5 bases from V and 6 bases from J, with 9 bases in between. This CDR3 is 12 amino acids long. The chain's CDR3 is CASSFRSNEQFF. The CDR3 DNA follows: TGCGCCAGCAGTTTTCGGAGCAATGAGCAGTTCTTC.

The V gene is TRBV30, the J gene TRBJ1-1; D gene uncertain. Trimming took 3 bases from V and 0 from J, leaving 14 bases between them. Germline lookup yields CDR1 GTSNPN and CDR2 SVGIG (reference sequence). CDR3 size: 15 residues. Here the CDR3 reads CAWRETRLLNTEAFF. Written as DNA, the CDR3 is TGTGCCTGGAGGGAAACGAGGCTCCTGAACACTGAAGCTTTCTTT.

The V gene is TRBV5-6, the J gene TRBJ2-1, with a tentative D call TRBD2 (5 bases). Trimming pared 1 base from V and 10 bases from J, leaving 12 bases between. The CDR3 loop spans 13 amino acids. Germline CDR1 is SGHDT and CDR2 is YYEEEE. As DNA, the CDR3 is TGTGCCAGCAGCTTGAGGAGGTCGGGAGAGCAGTTCTTC. This sequence encodes CASSLRRSGEQFF.

The chain links TRBV4-2 to TRBJ2-7; D ambiguous. Trimming took off 0 bases at V and 3 bases at J, with 9 bases between the two ends. Looked up from germline, CDR1 is LGHNA and CDR2 is YNFKEQ. The CDR3 runs 14 residues. This chain's CDR3 is CASSQERLYYEQYF. CDR3 sequence (DNA): TGTGCCAGCAGCCAAGAGCGCCTTTACTACGAGCAGTACTTC.